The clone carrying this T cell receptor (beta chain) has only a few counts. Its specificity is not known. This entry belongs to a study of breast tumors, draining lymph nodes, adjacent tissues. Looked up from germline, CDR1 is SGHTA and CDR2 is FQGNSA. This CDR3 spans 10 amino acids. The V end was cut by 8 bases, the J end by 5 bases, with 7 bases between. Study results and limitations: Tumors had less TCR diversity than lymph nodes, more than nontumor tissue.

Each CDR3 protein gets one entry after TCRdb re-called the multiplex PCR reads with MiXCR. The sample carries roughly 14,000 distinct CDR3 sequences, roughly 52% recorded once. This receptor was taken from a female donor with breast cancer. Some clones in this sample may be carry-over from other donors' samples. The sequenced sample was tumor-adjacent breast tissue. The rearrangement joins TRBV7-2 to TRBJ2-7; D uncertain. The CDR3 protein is CASGLDEQYF. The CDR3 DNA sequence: TGTGCCAGCGGCCTGGACGAGCAGTACTTC. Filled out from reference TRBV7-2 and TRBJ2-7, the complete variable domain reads GAGVSQSPSNKVTEKGKDVELRCDPISGHTALYWYRQSLGQGLEFLIYFQGNSAPDKSGLPSDRFSAERTGGSVSTLTIQRTQQEDSAVYLCASGLDEQYFGPGTRLTVT.